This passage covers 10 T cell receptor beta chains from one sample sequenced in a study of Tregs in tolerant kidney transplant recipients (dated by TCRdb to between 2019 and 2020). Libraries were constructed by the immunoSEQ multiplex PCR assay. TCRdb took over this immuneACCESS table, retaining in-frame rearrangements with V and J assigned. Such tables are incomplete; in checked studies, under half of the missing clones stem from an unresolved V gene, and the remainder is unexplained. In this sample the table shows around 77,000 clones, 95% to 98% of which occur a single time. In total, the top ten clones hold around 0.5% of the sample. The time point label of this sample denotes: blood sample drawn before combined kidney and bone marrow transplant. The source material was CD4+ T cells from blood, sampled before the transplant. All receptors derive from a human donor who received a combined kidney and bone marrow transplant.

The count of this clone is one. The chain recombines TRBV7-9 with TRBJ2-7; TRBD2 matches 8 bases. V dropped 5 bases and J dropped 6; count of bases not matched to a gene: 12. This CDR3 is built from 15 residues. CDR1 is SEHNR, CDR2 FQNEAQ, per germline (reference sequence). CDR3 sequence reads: CASSANSGGSSEQYF. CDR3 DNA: TGTGCCAGCAGCGCAAACAGCGGGGGATCGTCCGAGCAGTACTTC.

The chain's CDR3 is CASSLGQIATGELFF. CDR3 sequence (DNA): TGCGCCAGCAGCTTGGGACAGATAGCCACCGGGGAGCTGTTTTTT. The rearrangement joins TRBV5-1 to TRBJ2-2, with D maybe TRBD1 (5 bases). The V end lost 0 bases, the J end lost 4 bases, and 10 bases lay between the germline ends. The CDR3 is 15 amino acids. Per germline, CDR1 SGHRS and CDR2 YFSETQ.

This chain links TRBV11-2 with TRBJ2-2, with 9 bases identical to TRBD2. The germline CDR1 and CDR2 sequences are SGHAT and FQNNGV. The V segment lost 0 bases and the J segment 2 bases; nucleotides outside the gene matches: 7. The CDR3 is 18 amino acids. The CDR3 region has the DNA TGTGCCAGCAGCTTAGATCGGGCTAGCGGGGTCAACACCGGGGAGCTGTTTTTT. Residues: CASSLDRASGVNTGELFF.

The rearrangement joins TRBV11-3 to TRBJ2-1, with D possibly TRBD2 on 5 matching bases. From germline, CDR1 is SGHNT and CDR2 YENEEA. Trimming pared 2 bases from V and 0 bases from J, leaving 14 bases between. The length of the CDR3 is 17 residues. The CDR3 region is CASSLTWASRSYNEQFF. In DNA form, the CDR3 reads TGTGCCAGCAGCTTAACATGGGCTAGCCGCTCCTACAATGAGCAGTTCTTC.

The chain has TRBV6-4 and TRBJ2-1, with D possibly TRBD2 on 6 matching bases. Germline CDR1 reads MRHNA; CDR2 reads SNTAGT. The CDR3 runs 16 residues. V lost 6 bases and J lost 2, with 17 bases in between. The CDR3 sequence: CASSRSASAAYNEQFF. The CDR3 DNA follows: TGTGCCAGCAGCCGATCGGCTAGCGCCGCCTACAATGAGCAGTTCTTC.

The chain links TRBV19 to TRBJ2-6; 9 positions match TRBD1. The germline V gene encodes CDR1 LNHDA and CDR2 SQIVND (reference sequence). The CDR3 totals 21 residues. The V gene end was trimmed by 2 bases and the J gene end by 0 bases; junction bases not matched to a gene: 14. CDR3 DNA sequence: TGTGCCAGTAGTATACTGGGGACAGGGTACTGGCGGCGCTCTGGGGCCAACGTCCTGACTTTC. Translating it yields CASSILGTGYWRRSGANVLTF.

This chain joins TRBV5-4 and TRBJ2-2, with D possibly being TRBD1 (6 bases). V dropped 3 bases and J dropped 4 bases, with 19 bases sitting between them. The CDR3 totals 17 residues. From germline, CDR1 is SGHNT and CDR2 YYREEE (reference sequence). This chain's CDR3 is CASSSSQGRGVTGELFF. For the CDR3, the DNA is TGTGCCAGCAGCTCCTCCCAGGGGCGCGGTGTCACCGGGGAGCTGTTTTTT.

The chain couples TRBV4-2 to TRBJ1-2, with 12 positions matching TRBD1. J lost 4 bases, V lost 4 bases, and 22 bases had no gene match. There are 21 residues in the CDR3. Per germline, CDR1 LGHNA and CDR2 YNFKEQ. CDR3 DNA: TGTGCCAGCAGCCTTCATAGGGGTAACCCGGGACAGGGGGCTATAGTCTATGGCTACACCTTC. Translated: CASSLHRGNPGQGAIVYGYTF.

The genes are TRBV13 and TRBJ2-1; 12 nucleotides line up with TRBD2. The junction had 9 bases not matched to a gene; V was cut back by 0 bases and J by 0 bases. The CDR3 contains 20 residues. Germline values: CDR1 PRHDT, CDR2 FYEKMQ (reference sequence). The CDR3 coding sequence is TGTGCCAGCAGCTTAGGCTGGGAACTAGCGGGGGGACCCTCCTACAATGAGCAGTTCTTC. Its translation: CASSLGWELAGGPSYNEQFF.

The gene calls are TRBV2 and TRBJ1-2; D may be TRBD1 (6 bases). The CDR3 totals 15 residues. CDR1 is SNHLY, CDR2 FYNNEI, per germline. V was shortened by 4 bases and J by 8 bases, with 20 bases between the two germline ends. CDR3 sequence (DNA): TGTGCCAGCAGTGGGGAACCGGGACAAAGAGGGGGCTACACCTTC. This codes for CASSGEPGQRGGYTF.